This TCR beta chain was observed in a study of blood T cell repertoires in COVID-19. Across the study: Both acute and convalescent COVID-19 samples were obtained from the United States, Italy and Spain. From T cells, B-cell-depleted T cells, or PBMCs came the material, which was cDNA or gDNA.

Per the authors' pipeline: Reference gene primer amplification gave estimated nucleated cell counts. Data came from immunoSEQ multiplex PCR; TCRdb stores just in-frame clones and leaves some out. The V and J calls and clone size were taken over from that table, and D and trimming were inferred from the DNA. The data hold hundreds of thousands of clones, with 70% to 85% observed a single time. CDR3 length: 13 residues. Germline CDR1 is SGHNT and CDR2 is YYREEE (reference sequence). V was pared by 4 bases and J by 6 bases, with 14 bases between. The TCR originated in an elderly woman with acute or convalescent COVID-19. The V and J genes are TRBV5-4 and TRBJ2-7; a weak D match, TRBD2 (6 bases). Material for sequencing was peripheral blood. The CDR3: CASSLGRGGEQYF. The CDR3 bases are TGTGCCAGCAGCCTAGGAAGGGGAGGCGAGCAGTACTTC.